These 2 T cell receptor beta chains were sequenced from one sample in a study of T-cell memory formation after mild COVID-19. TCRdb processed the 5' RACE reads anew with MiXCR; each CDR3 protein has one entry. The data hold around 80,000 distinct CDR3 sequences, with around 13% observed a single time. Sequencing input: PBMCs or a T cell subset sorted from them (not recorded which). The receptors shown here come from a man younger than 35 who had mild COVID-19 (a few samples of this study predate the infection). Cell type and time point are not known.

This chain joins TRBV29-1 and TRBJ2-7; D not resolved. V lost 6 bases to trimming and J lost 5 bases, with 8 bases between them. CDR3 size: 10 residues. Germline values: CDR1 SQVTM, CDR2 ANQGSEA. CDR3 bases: TGCAGCGTCCTGATGGACGAGCAGTACTTC. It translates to CSVLMDEQYF.

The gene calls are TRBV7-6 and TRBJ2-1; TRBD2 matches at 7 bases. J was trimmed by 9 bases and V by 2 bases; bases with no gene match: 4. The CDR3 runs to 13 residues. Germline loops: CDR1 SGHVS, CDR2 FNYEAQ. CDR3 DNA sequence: TGTGCCAGCAGCTTATTGGGGGGGGGTGAGCAGTTCTTC. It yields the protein CASSLLGGGEQFF.